Below are 26 T cell receptor beta chains sequenced from a single sample in a study of T cells in Graves' hyperthyroidism and ophthalmopathy. RNA transcripts gave rise to amplified TCR beta CDR3 regions. Primed by the HTBI set, a first-round RT-PCR was run on the TCR CDR3. TCRdb re-called the multiplex PCR reads with MiXCR, one entry per CDR3 protein. The table shows 400,000 to 550,000 distinct CDR3 sequences, with over 13% occurring only once. Source material: blood. The receptors stem from a woman under 30 with Graves' hyperthyroidism.

V gene TRBV7-9 combines with J gene TRBJ2-1; D not resolved. Germline values: CDR1 SEHNR, CDR2 FQNEAQ (reference sequence). Trimming removed 8 bases at V and 2 bases at J, with 10 bases between. This CDR3 is built from 13 residues. CDR3 amino acids: CASPGDTYNEQFF. The DNA for the CDR3 is TGTGCCAGCCCGGGCGATACCTACAATGAGCAGTTCTTC.

This sequence joins TRBV15 and TRBJ1-2, with D perhaps matching TRBD1 (6 bases). Germline assignment: CDR1 LNHNV and CDR2 YYDKDF (reference sequence). With 3 bases removed from V and 2 bases from J, the gap between germline ends came to 19 bases. This CDR3 is 17 amino acids long. CDR3 coding DNA: TGTGCCACCAGCAGGCCCCGGGACACCGGGCCCAACTATGGCTACACCTTC. Its translation: CATSRPRDTGPNYGYTF.

This sequence joins TRBV20-1 and TRBJ2-7; D possibly corresponds to TRBD2 (6 bases). The V end lost 2 bases, the J end lost 5 bases, and 19 bases lay between the germline ends. The germline gives CDR1 DFQATT, CDR2 SNEGSKA (reference sequence). The CDR3 loop spans 15 amino acids. This CDR3 is CSARITRGGTDEQYF. CDR3 in DNA: TGCAGTGCTAGAATAACCCGGGGAGGTACGGACGAGCAGTACTTC.

The chain recombines TRBV11-2 with TRBJ1-1; no reliable D call. The CDR3 has 12 amino acids. Germline CDR1 and CDR2: SGHAT and FQNNGV. Trimming removed 0 bases at V and 7 bases at J, with 6 bases between. The CDR3 region is CASSLDRFEAFF. The CDR3 nucleotides are TGTGCCAGCAGCTTAGATCGGTTTGAAGCTTTCTTT.

The V and J genes are TRBV4-1 and TRBJ2-1; D is possibly TRBD1 (5 bases). This CDR3 contains 15 residues. Per the germline V gene, CDR1 is MGHRA and CDR2 is YSYEKL. Trimming removed 4 bases from V and 0 bases from J, with 10 bases in between. CDR3 in DNA: TGCGCCAGCAGCCGTGGTGACAGCTCCTACAATGAGCAGTTCTTC. Amino acid sequence: CASSRGDSSYNEQFF.

This clonotype was seen ten or more times. V is TRBV12-5 and J is TRBJ2-1; the D gene is possibly TRBD2 (6 bases). V was clipped by 0 bases and J by 4 bases, with 10 bases between them. The CDR3 loop spans 15 amino acids. Germline V gene data show CDR1 as LGHNT and CDR2 as FRNRAP. The CDR3 nucleotides read TGTGCTAGTGGTTTGGTCCGGGACTTTTACAATGAGCAGTTCTTC. This codes for CASGLVRDFYNEQFF.

The sample holds many counts of this clonotype. This chain uses TRBV4-1 with TRBJ2-2, with 7 bases fitting TRBD2. There are 16 residues in the CDR3. V shed 1 base, J shed 2 bases, and the junction held 4 bases outside the gene matches. Germline V lookup: CDR1 MGHRA, CDR2 YSYEKL. CDR3: CASSQVSSGNTGELFF. The DNA of the CDR3 is TGCGCCAGCAGCCAAGTCTCTAGCGGCAACACCGGGGAGCTGTTTTTT.

This clonotype was detected ten times or more. The CDR3 region is CASRPRTSDRISSPLHF. The CDR3 nucleotides are TGTGCCAGTAGACCCCGTACCTCGGACAGAATCTCTTCACCCCTCCACTTT. The V call is TRBV19, the J call TRBJ1-6; tentative D call: TRBD1 (6 bases). Germline V gives CDR1 LNHDA, CDR2 SQIVND (reference sequence). This CDR3 comprises 17 residues. V lost 6 bases to trimming and J lost 9 bases, with 24 bases between them. The whole variable domain, remainder taken from reference TRBV19 and TRBJ1-6, is DGGITQSPKYLFRKEGQNVTLSCEQNLNHDAMYWYRQDPGQGLRLIYYSQIVNDFQKGDIAEGYSVSREKKESFPLTVTSAQKNPTAFYLCASRPRTSDRISSPLHFGNGTRLTVT.

The CDR3 region is CANSFGLAGVGGEQYV. As DNA, the CDR3 is TGTGCCAACAGCTTTGGACTAGCGGGAGTGGGTGGGGAGCAGTACGTC. The rearrangement uses TRBV11-2 and TRBJ2-7, with TRBD2 identical over 13 bases. The germline V gene encodes CDR1 SGHAT and CDR2 FQNNGV. The CDR3 sequence is 16 residues long.

This clonotype was recorded a few times. This rearrangement joins TRBV12-3 or TRBV12-4 to TRBJ1-1; 7 bases match TRBD1. CDR3 length equals 14 residues. V was pared by 7 bases and J by 2 bases, with 7 bases of the junction left unmatched. CDR3 in DNA: TGTGCCAGCAATTTCGACAGGGTCAACACTGAAGCTTTCTTT. Encoded protein: CASNFDRVNTEAFF.

The gene calls are TRBV20-1 and TRBJ2-7; no clear D. The CDR3 has 12 residues. From germline, CDR1 is DFQATT and CDR2 SNEGSKA (reference sequence). V was clipped by 7 bases and J by 3 bases, with 13 bases between them. CDR3 sequence: CSVKAEIYEQYV. Here the CDR3 DNA reads TGCAGTGTCAAGGCCGAAATCTACGAGCAGTACGTC.

This clonotype was picked up a small number of times. The V gene is TRBV7-3, the J gene TRBJ1-2; no clear D. CDR1 SGHTA and CDR2 FQGTGA come from the germline V gene. Trimming took off 5 bases at V and 0 bases at J, with 13 bases between the two ends. The CDR3 is made up of 15 amino acids. DNA for the CDR3: TGTGCCAGCAGCCCCGGAGGTTCGACTAACTATGGCTACACCTTC. It yields the protein CASSPGGSTNYGYTF.

This clonotype came up many times. The gene calls are TRBV4-2 and TRBJ1-2; no clear D gene. The germline V and J ends were trimmed by 3 bases and 8 bases, with 10 bases remaining between them. The CDR3 contains 12 residues. Germline V gene lookup returns CDR1 LGHNA and CDR2 YNFKEQ. The CDR3: CASSQESRGYTF. DNA of the CDR3: TGTGCCAGCAGCCAGGAATCCCGAGGCTACACCTTC.

This clonotype has a count of ten or more. The genes are TRBV10-3 and TRBJ2-7; no definite D call. Trimming cost V 6 bases and J 0 bases, with 12 bases left between them. The CDR3 spans 14 residues. In germline, CDR1 is ENHRY, CDR2 SYGVKD. CDR3 amino acids: CAIRGDKPSYEQYF. CDR3 DNA sequence: TGTGCCATCAGGGGTGACAAGCCCTCCTACGAGCAGTACTTC.

The sample holds a few counts of this clonotype. The chain uses TRBV6-6 and TRBJ1-5; D is ambiguous. The V and J ends lost 1 base and 1 base respectively, with 5 bases between them. The CDR3 extends over 14 amino acids. Germline CDR1 is MNHNY and CDR2 is SVGAGI (reference sequence). CDR3 nucleotide sequence: TGTGCCAGCAGTTACTTCCAGAGCAATCAGCCCCAGCATTTT. It specifies CASSYFQSNQPQHF.

This clonotype appeared a few times. The chain is built from TRBV12-3 or TRBV12-4 and TRBJ1-3, with D uncertain. Trimming left V 3 bases short and J 6 bases short, with 6 bases between. The CDR3 covers 12 residues. The CDR3 protein is CASSFLLNTIYF. The CDR3 DNA sequence: TGTGCCAGCAGTTTCTTATTAAACACCATATATTTT.

This clonotype appeared many times. V is TRBV7-3 and J is TRBJ2-2, with D possibly matching TRBD2 (6 bases). Germline V gene sequence: CDR1 SGHTA, CDR2 FQGTGA. V was clipped by 8 bases and J by 2 bases, with 12 bases between them. This CDR3 has 14 amino acids. CDR3: CASSRDSNTGELFF. The DNA for the CDR3 is TGTGCCAGCTCCCGGGACTCTAACACCGGGGAGCTGTTTTTT.

The chain uses TRBV7-2 and TRBJ1-1, with 12 bases matching TRBD1. In germline, CDR1 is SGHTA, CDR2 FQGNSA. Trimming cost V 5 bases and J 1 base; bases outside gene matches: 11. The CDR3 extends over 18 amino acids. The CDR3 bases are TGTGCCAGCAGCCGAATACTGGGACAGGGGGCAACGAACACTGAAGCTTTCTTT. Amino acids: CASSRILGQGATNTEAFF.

This clonotype was observed many times. This sequence joins TRBV20-1 and TRBJ2-1; 8 bases are shared with TRBD2. The CDR3 covers 11 residues. Germline values: CDR1 DFQATT, CDR2 SNEGSKA (reference sequence). DNA of the CDR3: TGCAGCAGGACTAGCTTTGATGAGCAGTTCTTC. Its translation is CSRTSFDEQFF.

This sequence joins TRBV6-6 and TRBJ1-1; D unclear. V lost 0 bases and J 6 bases, leaving 11 bases between the germline ends. Germline loops: CDR1 MNHNY, CDR2 SVGAGI (reference sequence). The CDR3 loop spans 14 amino acids. In DNA form, the CDR3 reads TGTGCCAGCAGTTACTCTGAGGGCCGGGCTGAAGCTTTCTTT. Its protein product is CASSYSEGRAEAFF.

This clonotype was seen many times. This sequence joins TRBV12-5 and TRBJ1-4; no clear D gene. CDR3 size: 11 residues. Per the germline V gene, CDR1 is LGHNT and CDR2 is FRNRAP. The V end lost 1 base, the J end lost 10 bases, and 4 bases lay between the germline ends. This CDR3 is CASGLAGKLFF. The CDR3 region has the DNA TGTGCTAGTGGTTTGGCCGGAAAACTGTTTTTT.

Regarding this clonotype: Possible read error: a much larger clone is one base away. The chain links TRBV3-1 to TRBJ1-2; TRBD1 might be the D (5 bases). The germline CDR1 and CDR2 sequences are LGHDT and YNNKEL (reference sequence). The CDR3 is made up of 14 amino acids. CDR3 sequence: CAGSLRRDNYGYTF. As DNA, the CDR3 is TGTGCCGGCAGCCTCCGCAGGGATAACTATGGCTACACCTTC.

There are many counts of this clonotype. The V and J genes are TRBV12-3 or TRBV12-4 and TRBJ2-1; 11 bases fit TRBD2. The length of the CDR3 is 15 residues. Losses at the gene ends were 5 bases for V and 6 bases for J; bases not matched to a gene: 6. The CDR3: CASSGASGRRNEQFF. CDR3 sequence (DNA): TGTGCCAGCAGTGGGGCTAGCGGGAGGCGCAATGAGCAGTTCTTC.

There are a few counts of this clonotype. V gene TRBV3-1 combines with J gene TRBJ1-6; possible D gene TRBD1, 5 bases. Germline CDR1 LGHDT, CDR2 YNNKEL (reference sequence). Trimming left V 4 bases short and J 17 bases short, with 18 bases between. The CDR3 sequence is 13 residues long. Here the CDR3 DNA reads TGTGCCAGCAGCCTCAACAGCCCCCAGGGTATCCACTTT. It yields the protein CASSLNSPQGIHF.

This clonotype was observed a handful of times. The chain combines TRBV7-9 with TRBJ1-4, with D maybe TRBD1 (6 bases). The V end lost 7 bases, the J end lost 6 bases, and 15 bases lay between the germline ends. The germline CDR1 and CDR2 sequences are SEHNR and FQNEAQ (reference sequence). The CDR3 runs to 14 residues. CDR3 sequence: CASKQGVTDEKLFF. The CDR3 coding sequence is TGTGCCAGCAAACAGGGAGTGACGGATGAAAAACTGTTTTTT.

This clonotype was seen repeatedly, ten times or more. The chain recombines TRBV24-1 with TRBJ1-5; the match to TRBD1 covers 9 bases. The CDR3 consists of 19 residues. Germline loops: CDR1 KGHDR, CDR2 SFDVKD. V lost 5 bases, J lost 0 bases, and 13 bases stayed unmatched. CDR3 in amino acids: CATSGTGQGSQLSNQPQHF. CDR3 coding DNA: TGTGCCACCAGTGGAACGGGACAGGGCTCACAACTTAGCAATCAGCCCCAGCATTTT.